Listed here is a single T cell receptor (beta chain). Its antigen is unidentified. cDNA synthesis used the whole RNA isolate, giving expressed TCRB sequences. Using immunoSEQ multiplex PCR, the repertoire was profiled, and TCRdb retains in-frame clones only, with some absent. The sample includes over 600,000 clones, about an eighth of them seen just once. This specimen comes from a study of beta chain features in type 1 diabetes. Study outcomes and limitations: Among patients with Type 1 diabetes, TCRB CDR3s were moderately but significantly shorter in every one of the four CD4+ subsets. It was among patients, rather than healthy donors, that naive, central memory and Treg TCRB repertoires appeared more similar.

Trimming removed 4 bases at V and 8 bases at J, with 11 bases between. From germline, CDR1 is SEHNR and CDR2 FQNEAQ (reference sequence). The length of the CDR3 is 12 residues. V is TRBV7-9 and J is TRBJ1-2; D gene ambiguous. The sequence was collected from a man aged 25-45 years with type 1 diabetes. Input material: naive CD4+ T cells from blood. The CDR3: CASSSQTQGYTF. The CDR3 region has the DNA TGTGCCAGCAGCTCCCAAACGCAAGGCTACACCTTC.